Listed below are T cell receptor beta chains from one sample, sequenced in a study of blood T cell repertoires in COVID-19. This table comes from immunoSEQ multiplex PCR, and its TCRdb copy is limited to in-frame clones, with some not included. This sample has more than 95,000 clones; 85% to 90% occur once, and the top ten carry roughly 8%. Sequencing used peripheral blood. The receptors stem from a man aged 50 or older with acute or convalescent COVID-19. The CDR3 runs from the conserved cysteine through the conserved F or W. The order of the fields is CDR3 protein, V gene, D gene, CDR3 length, J gene. D genes are given only for firm matches.

CDR3aa: CASSANGFPETQYF
v_gene: TRBV27
d_gene: NA
len: 14
j_gene: TRBJ2-5

CDR3aa: CATGERLTDTQYF
v_gene: TRBV6-5
d_gene: NA
len: 13
j_gene: TRBJ2-3

CDR3aa: CATSESQDYYNEQFF
v_gene: TRBV24-1
d_gene: NA
len: 15
j_gene: TRBJ2-1

CDR3aa: CASSEAHGQSSYEQYF
v_gene: TRBV6-1
d_gene: NA
len: 16
j_gene: TRBJ2-7

CDR3aa: CASSWTGGVHEQYF
v_gene: TRBV5-1
d_gene: TRBD1
len: 14
j_gene: TRBJ2-7

CDR3aa: CASSLTGSNQPQHF
v_gene: TRBV7-8
d_gene: NA
len: 14
j_gene: TRBJ1-5

CDR3aa: CASSLPGLAGSTDTQYF
v_gene: TRBV5-6
d_gene: TRBD2
len: 17
j_gene: TRBJ2-3

CDR3aa: CSASQAGGTGELFF
v_gene: TRBV20-1
d_gene: NA
len: 14
j_gene: TRBJ2-2

CDR3aa: CASSQDHYEQFF
v_gene: TRBV14
d_gene: NA
len: 12
j_gene: TRBJ2-1

CDR3aa: CASSGGRGNEQFF
v_gene: TRBV9
d_gene: TRBD2
len: 13
j_gene: TRBJ2-1

CDR3aa: CATRAWDMGHEQYF
v_gene: TRBV15
d_gene: NA
len: 14
j_gene: TRBJ2-7

CDR3aa: CASSPMGSVAGGSSDTQYF
v_gene: TRBV11-2
d_gene: TRBD2
len: 19
j_gene: TRBJ2-3

CDR3aa: CASSIQGTSNQPQHF
v_gene: TRBV19
d_gene: NA
len: 15
j_gene: TRBJ1-5

CDR3aa: CAYRPSGNTIYF
v_gene: TRBV30
d_gene: NA
len: 12
j_gene: TRBJ1-3

CDR3aa: CATSRPVGLAGADEQYF
v_gene: TRBV15
d_gene: TRBD2
len: 17
j_gene: TRBJ2-7

CDR3aa: CASSQGRGFEQYF
v_gene: TRBV2
d_gene: NA
len: 13
j_gene: TRBJ2-7

CDR3aa: CSARRDRESPLHF
v_gene: TRBV29-1
d_gene: TRBD1
len: 13
j_gene: TRBJ1-6

CDR3aa: CASSQRQGGPGANVLTF
v_gene: TRBV14
d_gene: TRBD1
len: 17
j_gene: TRBJ2-6

CDR3aa: CASSSGSSYNSPLHF
v_gene: TRBV9
d_gene: NA
len: 15
j_gene: TRBJ1-6

CDR3aa: CASVSSGTETQYF
v_gene: TRBV6-5
d_gene: TRBD2
len: 13
j_gene: TRBJ2-5

CDR3aa: CASSQGLAGGYNEQFF
v_gene: TRBV4-2
d_gene: TRBD2
len: 16
j_gene: TRBJ2-1

CDR3aa: CSALKDRAGNTIYF
v_gene: TRBV29-1
d_gene: TRBD1
len: 14
j_gene: TRBJ1-3

CDR3aa: CASSFSSGTSGRQDTQYF
v_gene: TRBV11-2
d_gene: TRBD2
len: 18
j_gene: TRBJ2-3

CDR3aa: CASSIYGTISGNTIYF
v_gene: TRBV19
d_gene: NA
len: 16
j_gene: TRBJ1-3

CDR3aa: CASSLDPVTWQFF
v_gene: TRBV11-2
d_gene: NA
len: 13
j_gene: TRBJ2-1

CDR3aa: CASRLAGDYRNEQYF
v_gene: TRBV19
d_gene: TRBD2
len: 15
j_gene: TRBJ2-7

CDR3aa: CATSRDLNYGYTF
v_gene: TRBV15
d_gene: NA
len: 13
j_gene: TRBJ1-2

CDR3aa: CASSLTWDRSYEQYF
v_gene: TRBV5-1
d_gene: TRBD1
len: 15
j_gene: TRBJ2-7

CDR3aa: CASSLHGNTGYYEQYF
v_gene: TRBV27
d_gene: NA
len: 16
j_gene: TRBJ2-7

CDR3aa: CASSYNRSANYGYTF
v_gene: TRBV5-1
d_gene: NA
len: 15
j_gene: TRBJ1-2

CDR3aa: CSVVWTTNTGELFF
v_gene: TRBV29-1
d_gene: NA
len: 14
j_gene: TRBJ2-2

CDR3aa: CASSKGQGGTYEQYF
v_gene: TRBV21-1
d_gene: NA
len: 15
j_gene: TRBJ2-7

CDR3aa: CASSFDRDHEQYF
v_gene: TRBV11-2
d_gene: TRBD1
len: 13
j_gene: TRBJ2-7

CDR3aa: CASSYSGLAGDTQYF
v_gene: TRBV6-5
d_gene: TRBD2
len: 15
j_gene: TRBJ2-3

CDR3aa: CASSVLSGRPQSYNEQFF
v_gene: TRBV9
d_gene: TRBD2
len: 18
j_gene: TRBJ2-1

CDR3aa: CASSLEIGHLNTEAFF
v_gene: TRBV11-3
d_gene: NA
len: 16
j_gene: TRBJ1-1

CDR3aa: CASGWIMRDYHYQETQYF
v_gene: TRBV12-5
d_gene: TRBD2
len: 18
j_gene: TRBJ2-5

CDR3aa: CASSLGERGQGRTDTQYF
v_gene: TRBV7-9
d_gene: TRBD1
len: 18
j_gene: TRBJ2-3

CDR3aa: CASSLTWGGNNQPQHF
v_gene: TRBV7-2
d_gene: NA
len: 16
j_gene: TRBJ1-5

CDR3aa: CASSFPGLAENIQYF
v_gene: TRBV7-2
d_gene: TRBD2
len: 15
j_gene: TRBJ2-4

CDR3aa: CASSLDHTQGLDTQYF
v_gene: TRBV11-2
d_gene: NA
len: 16
j_gene: TRBJ2-3

CDR3aa: CASSSPLERFTDTQYF
v_gene: TRBV7-9
d_gene: NA
len: 16
j_gene: TRBJ2-3

CDR3aa: CASSMVTGPYEQYF
v_gene: TRBV19
d_gene: NA
len: 14
j_gene: TRBJ2-7

CDR3aa: CASSEGPQRNQPQHF
v_gene: TRBV6-1
d_gene: NA
len: 15
j_gene: TRBJ1-5

CDR3aa: CASSSEVGGYTF
v_gene: TRBV11-3
d_gene: NA
len: 12
j_gene: TRBJ1-2

CDR3aa: CASSPTGAGTEAFF
v_gene: TRBV5-1
d_gene: TRBD1
len: 14
j_gene: TRBJ1-1

CDR3aa: CSVEDRGTQYF
v_gene: TRBV29-1
d_gene: NA
len: 11
j_gene: TRBJ2-5

CDR3aa: CASSVGTGYSGNTIYF
v_gene: TRBV9
d_gene: TRBD1
len: 16
j_gene: TRBJ1-3

CDR3aa: CASSLGAGSSGNTIYF
v_gene: TRBV5-6
d_gene: NA
len: 16
j_gene: TRBJ1-3

CDR3aa: CASRRGYNEQFF
v_gene: TRBV19
d_gene: NA
len: 12
j_gene: TRBJ2-1

CDR3aa: CASSFREGTEAFF
v_gene: TRBV7-2
d_gene: NA
len: 13
j_gene: TRBJ1-1

CDR3aa: CASSLFDSQETQYF
v_gene: TRBV27
d_gene: NA
len: 14
j_gene: TRBJ2-5

CDR3aa: CASSPLAGGMVGELFF
v_gene: TRBV6-2/TRBV6-3
d_gene: TRBD2
len: 16
j_gene: TRBJ2-2